Below are 32 T cell receptor beta chains sequenced from a single sample in a study of neurological immune-mediated disorders. TCRdb re-called the 5' RACE reads with MiXCR, one entry per CDR3 protein. The top ten clones hold 2.9% of a sample with tens of thousands of distinct CDR3 sequences, under 4.5% of them seen once. Sequencing input: PBMCs. These receptors were collected from a woman aged 50 to 60 with multiple sclerosis.

This clonotype appeared many times. The rearrangement joins TRBV7-9 to TRBJ2-3, with 7 bases aligning to TRBD1. Trimming cost V 2 bases and J 1 base; bases outside gene matches: 12. Per the germline V gene, CDR1 is SEHNR and CDR2 is FQNEAQ (reference sequence). This CDR3 has 18 amino acids. The CDR3 sequence is CASSLTLIWTGRTDTQYF. CDR3 bases: TGTGCCAGCAGCTTAACTCTCATATGGACAGGCCGCACAGATACGCAGTATTTT.

This clonotype was detected many times. The genes are TRBV20-1 and TRBJ1-1; 8 bases agree with TRBD1. The J segment lost 10 bases and the V segment lost 5 bases, leaving 3 bases of the junction unmatched. The CDR3 loop spans 10 amino acids. CDR1 and CDR2 (germline): DFQATT, SNEGSKA (reference sequence). The CDR3 loop is CSAQDRAAFF. The CDR3 bases are TGCAGTGCTCAGGACAGGGCAGCTTTCTTT.

This clonotype was observed many times. This rearrangement joins TRBV29-1 to TRBJ1-2; D is undetermined. Germline V gives CDR1 SQVTM, CDR2 ANQGSEA. CDR3 length equals 12 residues. The V end was cut by 2 bases, the J end by 3 bases, with 7 bases between. CDR3 DNA: TGCAGCGTTGAAACACCCTACTATGGCTACACCTTC. As protein: CSVETPYYGYTF.

This clonotype was detected ten times or more. The chain uses TRBV20-1 and TRBJ2-1, with 8 bases identical to TRBD2. The CDR3 sequence is 15 residues long. V gave up 4 bases and J gave up 5 bases; unmatched junction bases: 10. The germline V gene has CDR1 DFQATT and CDR2 SNEGSKA (reference sequence). The CDR3 DNA reads TGCAGTGCTAAAGTACCAGTAGCGGGGAACAATGAGCAGTTCTTC. This sequence encodes CSAKVPVAGNNEQFF.

The sample holds a few counts of this clonotype. A read error may explain this, as a much larger clone is one base away. V gene TRBV20-1 combines with J gene TRBJ2-7, with 8 bases identical to TRBD2. With V trimmed by 3 bases and J by 5 bases, 3 bases remained unmatched. Looked up from germline, CDR1 is DFQATT and CDR2 is SNEGSKA (reference sequence). This CDR3 has 12 residues. The DNA of the CDR3 is TGCAGTGCTAGTGATAGCGGGAACGAGCAGTACTTC. Translating gives CSASDSGNEQYF.

The table lists this clonotype with many counts. The J gene is TRBJ2-3, the V gene TRBV5-6; maybe TRBD2 (6 bases). Per germline, CDR1 SGHDT and CDR2 YYEEEE. The CDR3 contains 13 residues. V was shortened by 3 bases and J by 4 bases, with 9 bases between the two germline ends. CDR3 coding DNA: TGTGCCAGCAGCTGGACTAATGCAGATACGCAGTATTTT. Its protein product is CASSWTNADTQYF.

Many counts were recorded for this clonotype. CDR3 DNA sequence: TGCGCCAGCAGCGAGACCGTCCTCGGGGCTGAAAAACTGTTTTTT. This gives the protein CASSETVLGAEKLFF. The V and J genes are TRBV5-1 and TRBJ1-4; TRBD1 is a possible D gene (5 bases). The CDR3 covers 15 residues. Trimming removed 4 bases at V and 7 bases at J, with 17 bases between. Looked up from germline, CDR1 is SGHRS and CDR2 is YFSETQ.

Regarding this clonotype: A much larger clone is a single base away; this may be a read error. The DNA of the CDR3 is TGCGCCAGCAGCCTGGGGATAGGGGGAAGGGAGCAGTACTTC. Its protein product is CASSLGIGGREQYF. The V and J genes are TRBV5-1 and TRBJ2-7, with D possibly TRBD1 on 6 matching bases. CDR1 and CDR2 (germline): SGHRS, YFSETQ. CDR3 size: 14 residues. V was trimmed by 4 bases and J by 7 bases, leaving 18 bases between them.

Worth noting for this clonotype: One junction end disagrees with the germline gene, perhaps due to a read error. This chain joins TRBV18 and TRBJ1-5; perhaps TRBD1 as D (6 bases). Germline values: CDR1 KGHSH, CDR2 LQKENI. The CDR3 has 13 residues. DNA for the CDR3: TGTGCCAGCTCTGGACAGAGCGATAAGACCCAGAATTTT. It codes for CASSGQSDKTQNF.

About this clonotype: Since no conserved phenylalanine or tryptophan closes the CDR3, a read error is the likely cause. V gene TRBV5-5 combines with J gene TRBJ2-5, with 7 bases lining up with TRBD1. Germline lookup yields CDR1 SGHKS and CDR2 YYEKEE (reference sequence). This CDR3 is 14 amino acids long. With V trimmed by 4 bases and J by 6 bases, 9 bases remained unmatched. CDR3: CASSPLGGGQTQYN. DNA of the CDR3: TGTGCCAGCAGCCCCCTAGGGGGCGGGCAGACCCAGTACAAC.

The chain recombines TRBV18 with TRBJ1-5; the D gene is possibly TRBD1 (5 bases). V dropped 4 bases and J dropped 4 bases, with 14 bases sitting between them. This CDR3 has 15 amino acids. Per germline, CDR1 KGHSH and CDR2 LQKENI. The CDR3 spells CASSHPGKGNQPQHF. In DNA form, the CDR3 reads TGTGCCAGCTCACACCCGGGAAAGGGGAATCAGCCCCAGCATTTT.

Turning to this clonotype: Since a much larger clone is just one base distant, this may be a read error. CDR3: CASNLALAGEQYF. For the CDR3, the DNA is TGCGCCAGCAACTTGGCGCTGGCGGGCGAGCAGTACTTC. The genes are TRBV5-1 and TRBJ2-7; the D gene is possibly TRBD2 (5 bases). The V gene's germline CDR1 is SGHRS and CDR2 YFSETQ. CDR3 length: 13 amino acids.

This clonotype was seen repeatedly, ten times or more. The genes are TRBV12-3 or TRBV12-4 and TRBJ1-2; D gene unclear. The CDR3 runs to 13 residues. Trimming left V 6 bases short and J 2 bases short, with 10 bases between. The CDR3 sequence: CASSSSVNYGYTF. The CDR3 DNA follows: TGTGCCAGCAGCTCGTCAGTAAACTATGGCTACACCTTC.

This clonotype has ten or more counts. CDR3 amino acids: CSARDDGRGRTDTQYF. CDR3 sequence (DNA): TGCAGTGCTAGAGATGATGGGAGGGGACGCACAGATACGCAGTATTTT. The chain uses TRBV20-1 and TRBJ2-3, with 7 nucleotides matching TRBD2. CDR3 length: 16 residues. V lost 0 bases and J lost 1; bases outside the gene matches: 7. CDR1 DFQATT and CDR2 SNEGSKA come from the germline V gene (reference sequence).

This clonotype was observed many times. The gene calls are TRBV7-3 and TRBJ2-5, with 8 bases fitting TRBD2. V was pared by 5 bases and J by 5 bases, with 13 bases of the junction left unmatched. The CDR3 has 16 residues. CDR1 SGHTA and CDR2 FQGTGA come from the germline V gene. The CDR3 is CASSPGAGGAKETQYF. CDR3 nucleotides: TGTGCCAGCAGCCCCGGTGCCGGGGGGGCGAAGGAGACCCAGTACTTC.

This clonotype was observed many times. J is TRBJ1-4 and V is TRBV5-6, with a tentative D call TRBD1 (5 bases). Germline lookup yields CDR1 SGHDT and CDR2 YYEEEE. This CDR3 contains 15 residues. Trimming removed 1 base at V and 3 bases at J, with 10 bases between. The CDR3 protein is CASSLFGASNEKLFF. The CDR3 coding sequence is TGTGCCAGCAGCTTGTTTGGGGCTTCTAATGAAAAACTGTTTTTT.

This clonotype was seen ten or more times. The rearrangement uses TRBV14 and TRBJ1-1; 9 positions agree with TRBD1. The CDR3 runs 19 residues. CDR1 is SGHDN, CDR2 FVKESK, per germline. V gave up 4 bases and J gave up 5 bases; unmatched junction bases: 20. The CDR3 DNA reads TGTGCCAGCAGCCCCCTAATCCAAAACAGGGGGCTCTGGAGGACTGAAGCTTTCTTT. This translates into CASSPLIQNRGLWRTEAFF.

In this sample, this clonotype turned up a few times. With a much larger clone just one base away, this may be a read error. The chain employs TRBV28 and TRBJ2-5; D uncertain. CDR1 and CDR2 (germline): MDHEN, SYDVKM. The CDR3 is made up of 10 amino acids. DNA for the CDR3: TGTGCCAGCAGACAAGAGAACCAGTACTTC. Amino acid sequence: CASRQENQYF. The full variable domain, its missing parts supplied by reference TRBV28 and TRBJ2-5, is DVKVTQSSRYLVKRTGEKVFLECVQDMDHENMFWYRQDPGLGLRLIYFSYDVKMKEKGDIPEGYSVSREKKERFSLILESASTNQTSMYLCASRQENQYFGPGTRLLVL.

The chain joins TRBV6-1 to TRBJ2-7; 11 nucleotides match TRBD1. Germline CDR1 is MNHNS and CDR2 is SASEGT. After removal of 7 bases from V and 4 bases from J, the junction contained 6 bases not matched to a gene. The CDR3 spans 14 residues. The CDR3: CASIVDRGRYEQYF. CDR3 nucleotides: TGTGCCAGCATCGTGGACAGGGGGCGGTACGAGCAGTACTTC.

This clonotype was counted many times. The chain uses TRBV12-3 or TRBV12-4 and TRBJ2-5, with D perhaps TRBD2 (5 bases). This CDR3 spans 14 amino acids. V gave up 5 bases and J gave up 3 bases, with 13 bases separating them. The CDR3 nucleotides read TGTGCCAGCAGTCGCCCTAGCTTAGAAGAGACCCAGTACTTC. It codes for CASSRPSLEETQYF.

The table lists this clonotype with a few counts. The junction differs from germline at one of its ends, possibly a read error. This sequence joins TRBV5-1 and TRBJ1-6; 9 nucleotides agree with TRBD1. This CDR3 is built from 16 residues. The germline V gene encodes CDR1 SGHRS and CDR2 YFSETQ. The CDR3 is CASSSFGTGLNSTLNF. CDR3 sequence (DNA): TGCGCCAGCAGCTCCTTCGGGACAGGGTTAAATTCAACCCTCAACTTT.

This clonotype was seen repeatedly, ten times or more. The V call is TRBV5-1, the J call TRBJ2-3; D may be TRBD2 (6 bases). V lost 4 bases and J lost 3, with 12 bases in between. The CDR3 is 14 amino acids. Germline V gene data show CDR1 as SGHRS and CDR2 as YFSETQ. CDR3 in amino acids: CASSPYRGTDTQYF. DNA of the CDR3: TGCGCCAGCAGCCCCTATCGGGGGACAGATACGCAGTATTTT.

This clonotype was seen at least ten times. The chain combines TRBV5-6 with TRBJ2-1; possibly TRBD1 for D (6 bases). This CDR3 has 14 amino acids. The V gene lost 3 bases and the J gene lost 4 bases, with 11 bases spanning the gap. From germline, CDR1 is SGHDT and CDR2 YYEEEE. CDR3 residues: CASSSVQGYNEQFF. As DNA, the CDR3 is TGTGCCAGCAGCTCGGTACAGGGTTACAATGAGCAGTTCTTC.

This clonotype was seen ten or more times. V and J are TRBV4-1 and TRBJ2-4; D not resolved. V was shortened by 0 bases and J by 3 bases, with 3 bases between the two germline ends. This CDR3 is built from 13 residues. Germline V gives CDR1 MGHRA, CDR2 YSYEKL. The CDR3 nucleotides read TGCGCCAGCAGCCAAGACATCAAAAACATTCAGTACTTC. Translating it yields CASSQDIKNIQYF.

This clonotype was seen many times. The rearrangement uses TRBV10-2 and TRBJ1-3; D is possibly TRBD1 (5 bases). The CDR3 covers 13 residues. Germline V gives CDR1 WSHSY, CDR2 SAAADI. Trimming removed 8 bases at V and 1 base at J, with 9 bases between. CDR3 coding DNA: TGCGCCAGCTCACGACAGTCTGGAAACACCATATATTTT. It yields the protein CASSRQSGNTIYF.

The sample holds many counts of this clonotype. V is TRBV12-3 or TRBV12-4 and J is TRBJ1-3, with TRBD1 identical over 7 bases. This CDR3 is built from 16 residues. V shed 6 bases and J 0 bases; nucleotides not matched to a gene: 8. The CDR3 region is CASSMDRTYSGNTIYF. CDR3 nucleotides: TGTGCCAGCAGCATGGACAGGACATACTCTGGAAACACCATATATTTT.

This clonotype was detected ten times or more. This chain connects TRBV5-5 to TRBJ1-1; 7 bases agree with TRBD1. This CDR3 region has 14 residues. V lost 3 bases to trimming and J lost 4 bases; unmatched junction nucleotides: 6. The V gene's germline CDR1 is SGHKS and CDR2 YYEKEE (reference sequence). This CDR3 reads CASSSRGAGTEAFF. The DNA for the CDR3 is TGTGCCAGCAGCTCCAGGGGGGCTGGCACTGAAGCTTTCTTT.

This clonotype has at least ten counts. The chain has TRBV21-1 and TRBJ2-5; the table assigns TRBD2, which was not confirmed against the DNA. TRBV21-1 is a pseudogene segment. The CDR3 extends over 12 amino acids. The CDR3 DNA reads TGTGCCAGCGGGAGGACCCGGGAGACCCAGTACTTC. Translation gives CASGRTRETQYF.

This clonotype was seen many times. The chain couples TRBV4-3 to TRBJ2-3, with TRBD2 matching 9 bases. Germline V CDR1 and CDR2: LGHNA, YSLEER. This CDR3 region has 15 residues. Unmatched junction bases numbered 3, after V lost 4 bases and J lost 1 base. The CDR3 sequence is CASSPRLAGTDTQYF. The CDR3, as DNA: TGCGCCAGCAGCCCCAGACTAGCGGGCACAGATACGCAGTATTTT.

This clonotype came up many times. J is TRBJ2-6 and V is TRBV5-1, with D maybe TRBD2 (5 bases). This CDR3 has 16 amino acids. Looked up from germline, CDR1 is SGHRS and CDR2 is YFSETQ. Trimming took off 0 bases at V and 0 bases at J, with 7 bases between the two ends. This chain's CDR3 is CASSLVRDSGANVLTF. For the CDR3, the DNA is TGCGCCAGCAGCTTGGTTCGGGACTCTGGGGCCAACGTCCTGACTTTC.

This clonotype has ten or more counts. The chain carries TRBV20-1 and TRBJ2-1, with 9 bases fitting TRBD1. The germline V gene has CDR1 DFQATT and CDR2 SNEGSKA (reference sequence). CDR3 size: 16 residues. The junction had 12 bases not matched to a gene; V was cut back by 2 bases and J by 7 bases. In nucleotides, the CDR3 is TGCAGTGCTAGATCCCCGGACAGGGGTGCGCGGAATGAGCAGTTCTTC. Amino acid sequence: CSARSPDRGARNEQFF.

This clonotype was seen at least ten times. The gene calls are TRBV2 and TRBJ2-7; D remains unclear. The CDR3 length is 13 residues. V was clipped by 4 bases and J by 5 bases, with 12 bases between them. Germline CDR1 reads SNHLY; CDR2 reads FYNNEI. The CDR3 spells CASSGVGLHEQYF. CDR3 DNA sequence: TGTGCCAGCAGTGGGGTAGGGCTCCACGAGCAGTACTTC. The full variable domain, rest sourced from reference TRBV2 and TRBJ2-7, is EPEVTQTPSHQVTQMGQEVILRCVPISNHLYFYWYRQILGQKVEFLVSFYNNEISEKSEIFDDQFSVERPDGSNFTLKIRSTKLEDSAMYFCASSGVGLHEQYFGPGTRLTVT.